The T cell receptor beta chain described here comes from a study of T cell changes during pregnancy in multiple sclerosis. CDR1 is SGHTA, CDR2 FQGNSA, per germline. This CDR3 is 14 amino acids long. With 1 base removed from V and 5 bases from J, the gap between germline ends came to 11 bases. Assay: immunoSEQ multiplex PCR; the TCRdb copy retains only in-frame clones and omits some. The data contain around 35,000 clones, around 92% of them singletons. The sample was CD4+ T cells from peripheral blood mononuclear cells, taken in the third trimester of pregnancy. The chain links TRBV7-2 to TRBJ2-5; D unclear. The TCR originated in a female donor in good health, enrolled as a control in a pregnancy study. CDR3 coding DNA: TGTGCCAGCAGCTTAGGACTGCGCCGGGAGACCCAGTACTTC. Residues: CASSLGLRRETQYF.